This T cell receptor beta chain was obtained from a study of blood T cell repertoires in COVID-19. On the study more broadly: Samples of COVID-19 (acute and convalescent) were obtained from the United States, Italy and Spain. In each case, the material was cDNA or gDNA derived from T cells, B-cell-depleted T cells, or PBMCs.

CDR1 and CDR2 (germline): SGHTA, FQGNSA. Between the trimmed V and J ends, which lost 3 bases and 3 bases, there was a span of 7 bases. CDR3 length equals 13 residues. Original processing notes: It was from reference gene primer amplification that nucleated cell counts were estimated. Assay: immunoSEQ multiplex PCR; the TCRdb copy retains only in-frame clones and omits some. That table supplies the V and J calls and clone size; D and trimming were determined from the DNA. The sample lists 250,000 or so clones, about nine tenths occurring once. The receptor's source is a woman in her 30s with active or convalescent COVID-19. The chain uses TRBV7-2 and TRBJ2-3; D call uncertain. Sequencing was performed on peripheral blood. The CDR3 nucleotides are TGTGCCAGCAGCTTGAGCTGGACAGATACGCAGTATTTT. Translating gives CASSLSWTDTQYF.